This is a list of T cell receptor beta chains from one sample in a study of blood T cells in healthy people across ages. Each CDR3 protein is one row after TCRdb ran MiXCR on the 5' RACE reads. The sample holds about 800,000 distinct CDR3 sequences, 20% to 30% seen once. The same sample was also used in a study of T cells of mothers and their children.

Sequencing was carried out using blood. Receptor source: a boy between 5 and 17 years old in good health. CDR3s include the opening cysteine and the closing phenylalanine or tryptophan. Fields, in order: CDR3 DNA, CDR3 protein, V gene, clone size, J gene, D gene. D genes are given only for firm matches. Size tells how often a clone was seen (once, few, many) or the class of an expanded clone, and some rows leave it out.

CDR3nt: TGTGCCAGCAGTTTTTCTAGCGGACTCCAAGAGACCCAGTACTTC
CDR3aa: CASSFSSGLQETQYF
v_gene: TRBV12-3/TRBV12-4
abundance: NA
j_gene: TRBJ2-5
d_gene: TRBD2

CDR3nt: TGCAGTGCTGGCGCAGGGGGGCGGGCAGATACGCAGTATTTT
CDR3aa: CSAGAGGRADTQYF
v_gene: TRBV20-1
abundance: few
j_gene: TRBJ2-3
d_gene: NA

CDR3nt: TGTGCCAGCAGGGGGACCGAGGGAAATAGCAATCAGCCCCAGCATTTT
CDR3aa: CASRGTEGNSNQPQHF
v_gene: TRBV2
abundance: NA
j_gene: TRBJ1-5
d_gene: NA

CDR3nt: TGTGCCAGCGGAGCGAGGGTAAACAATGAGCAGTTCTTC
CDR3aa: CASGARVNNEQFF
v_gene: TRBV28
abundance: many
j_gene: TRBJ2-1
d_gene: NA

CDR3nt: TGTGCCAGCAGTCAAACGGACGGGAAAGATAATTCACCCCTCCACTTT
CDR3aa: CASSQTDGKDNSPLHF
v_gene: TRBV6-1
abundance: few
j_gene: TRBJ1-6
d_gene: NA

CDR3nt: TGCGCCAGCAGCCAGGACGTCGTAGGCAGGGAAGACGAGCAGTACTTC
CDR3aa: CASSQDVVGREDEQYF
v_gene: TRBV4-3
abundance: NA
j_gene: TRBJ2-7
d_gene: NA

CDR3nt: TGCAGTGCTAGAGATTGGTCCCTAGCGGGGGGGCTCGAGACCCAGTACTTC
CDR3aa: CSARDWSLAGGLETQYF
v_gene: TRBV20-1
abundance: NA
j_gene: TRBJ2-5
d_gene: TRBD2

CDR3nt: TGTGCCAGTACCGGTACGAATTCACCCCTCCACTTT
CDR3aa: CASTGTNSPLHF
v_gene: TRBV28
abundance: few
j_gene: TRBJ1-6
d_gene: NA

CDR3nt: TGTGCCAGCAGACCGGCTCTTTATTACAATGAGCAGTTCTTC
CDR3aa: CASRPALYYNEQFF
v_gene: TRBV6-2/TRBV6-3
abundance: few
j_gene: TRBJ2-1
d_gene: NA

CDR3nt: TGCAGTGCTAGATCAGCTCTGAACACTGAAGCTTTCTTT
CDR3aa: CSARSALNTEAFF
v_gene: TRBV20-1
abundance: NA
j_gene: TRBJ1-1
d_gene: NA

CDR3nt: TGTGCCACCAGTGACCCGGCAGAGGGGGATCAAGAGACCCAGTACTTC
CDR3aa: CATSDPAEGDQETQYF
v_gene: TRBV24-1
abundance: NA
j_gene: TRBJ2-5
d_gene: NA

CDR3nt: TGTGCCAGCAGCCAAGAAAGGGGGCGAATAACAATGAACACTGAAGCTTTCTTT
CDR3aa: CASSQERGRITMNTEAFF
v_gene: TRBV14
abundance: NA
j_gene: TRBJ1-1
d_gene: TRBD1

CDR3nt: TGTGCCAGCAGTGAAGTCTTTCTGGGGGCAATCAATGAGCAGTTCTTC
CDR3aa: CASSEVFLGAINEQFF
v_gene: TRBV6-1
abundance: NA
j_gene: TRBJ2-1
d_gene: NA

CDR3nt: TGTGCCAGCAGCGAACGGGGGGTCAGCGAGCAGTTCTTC
CDR3aa: CASSERGVSEQFF
v_gene: TRBV11-3
abundance: few
j_gene: TRBJ2-1
d_gene: TRBD2

CDR3nt: TGTGCCACCAGCAGGGCCCCTCCAGAGACCCAGTACTTC
CDR3aa: CATSRAPPETQYF
v_gene: TRBV15
abundance: NA
j_gene: TRBJ2-5
d_gene: NA

CDR3nt: TGTGCCAGCAGTTTAAGAGGGGGCGCGGTCTACGAGCAGTACTTC
CDR3aa: CASSLRGGAVYEQYF
v_gene: TRBV27
abundance: few
j_gene: TRBJ2-7
d_gene: TRBD1

CDR3nt: TGTGCCAGCAGTTTAGGTAGAACCCACTACGAGCAGTACTTC
CDR3aa: CASSLGRTHYEQYF
v_gene: TRBV27
abundance: NA
j_gene: TRBJ2-7
d_gene: NA

CDR3nt: TGTGCCAGCAGTTTACCGGGGGGTTATTACGAGCAGTACTTC
CDR3aa: CASSLPGGYYEQYF
v_gene: TRBV28
abundance: few
j_gene: TRBJ2-7
d_gene: TRBD2

CDR3nt: TGTGCCAGCAGTGAGAGGCTAGCGGGTCTACAAGAGACCCAGTACTTC
CDR3aa: CASSERLAGLQETQYF
v_gene: TRBV2
abundance: NA
j_gene: TRBJ2-5
d_gene: TRBD2

CDR3nt: TGCAGTGCTAGAGTTACAGGGTATACTGAAGCTTTCTTT
CDR3aa: CSARVTGYTEAFF
v_gene: TRBV20-1
abundance: many
j_gene: TRBJ1-1
d_gene: NA

CDR3nt: TGCGCCAGCAGTCAAGACTTTGGGGAGCAGTACTTC
CDR3aa: CASSQDFGEQYF
v_gene: TRBV4-3
abundance: NA
j_gene: TRBJ2-7
d_gene: NA

CDR3nt: TGTGCCAGCAGCCCGACAGTTGCCACTGAAGCTTTCTTT
CDR3aa: CASSPTVATEAFF
v_gene: TRBV6-2/TRBV6-3
abundance: NA
j_gene: TRBJ1-1
d_gene: NA

CDR3nt: TGTGCCAGCACCCTCGGGGCCGGGCAGACCCAGTACTTC
CDR3aa: CASTLGAGQTQYF
v_gene: TRBV28
abundance: NA
j_gene: TRBJ2-5
d_gene: NA

CDR3nt: TGCAGCGCCCCAACCCCTCAGCGGAACAATGAGCAGTTCTTC
CDR3aa: CSAPTPQRNNEQFF
v_gene: TRBV29-1
abundance: NA
j_gene: TRBJ2-1
d_gene: NA

CDR3nt: TGTGCCAGCCGCTCAGACCGGGGTGGCAAAAACATTCAGTACTTC
CDR3aa: CASRSDRGGKNIQYF
v_gene: TRBV6-5
abundance: NA
j_gene: TRBJ2-4
d_gene: NA

CDR3nt: TGTGCCAGCAGTTTACATACAGGGGGTGGAAACACCATATATTTT
CDR3aa: CASSLHTGGGNTIYF
v_gene: TRBV28
abundance: NA
j_gene: TRBJ1-3
d_gene: TRBD1

CDR3nt: TGTGCCAGCAGCTTGGTACAGGCCGGAAACACCATATATTTT
CDR3aa: CASSLVQAGNTIYF
v_gene: TRBV7-8
abundance: few
j_gene: TRBJ1-3
d_gene: NA